These 20 T cell receptor beta chains were all obtained from the same sample, sequenced in a study of control samples from healthy donors and cancer patients. This table comes from immunoSEQ multiplex PCR, and its TCRdb copy is limited to in-frame clones, with some not included. In the table there are about 160,000 clones, 96% of which are singletons. The sample was blood. The receptor set was obtained from a woman aged 25 to 39 in good health.

V gene TRBV12-3 or TRBV12-4 combines with J gene TRBJ1-5, with a possible D match to TRBD1 (5 bases). This CDR3 has 12 amino acids. Trimming shortened V by 6 bases and J by 9 bases, and 12 bases separated the two germline ends. The CDR3 is CASRWGSSPQHF. The CDR3 region has the DNA TGTGCCAGCAGGTGGGGGTCCTCGCCCCAGCATTTT.

The chain carries TRBV5-1 and TRBJ2-5, with TRBD1 identical over 8 bases. Germline V gene lookup returns CDR1 SGHRS and CDR2 YFSETQ. CDR3 size: 16 residues. V lost 0 bases, J lost 3 bases, and 7 bases stayed unmatched. CDR3 region: CASSLDGQGFEETQYF. The CDR3, as DNA: TGCGCCAGCAGCTTGGATGGACAGGGATTCGAAGAGACCCAGTACTTC.

This chain connects TRBV19 to TRBJ1-1; D is unresolved. CDR3 length equals 13 residues. The V end lost 3 bases, the J end lost 1 base, and 6 bases lay between the germline ends. Germline-derived CDR1 and CDR2 are LNHDA and SQIVND (reference sequence). CDR3 bases: TGTGCCAGTAGTATTCGACAGAACACTGAAGCTTTCTTT. Translated: CASSIRQNTEAFF.

The chain is built from TRBV19 and TRBJ1-1; TRBD1 is a possible D gene (5 bases). Trimming pared 7 bases from V and 3 bases from J, leaving 12 bases between. Germline loops: CDR1 LNHDA, CDR2 SQIVND (reference sequence). This CDR3 comprises 13 residues. In DNA form, the CDR3 reads TGTGCCAGTATTGGGCGAGGGGACACTGAAGCTTTCTTT. Its translation is CASIGRGDTEAFF.

The chain combines TRBV29-1 with TRBJ2-6; 8 nucleotides align to TRBD2. Germline assignment: CDR1 SQVTM and CDR2 ANQGSEA. V trimming: 3 bases; J trimming: 0 bases; junction bases outside the gene matches: 10. The CDR3 runs to 18 residues. This CDR3 reads CSVDSGGGSHSGANVLTF. In nucleotides, the CDR3 is TGCAGCGTTGACTCCGGCGGGGGGTCCCACTCTGGGGCCAACGTCCTGACTTTC.

The chain couples TRBV19 to TRBJ2-3; TRBD1 or TRBD2 may be the D gene (5 bases each). From germline, CDR1 is LNHDA and CDR2 SQIVND (reference sequence). V was trimmed by 5 bases and J by 6 bases, leaving 18 bases between them. This CDR3 has 15 residues. The CDR3 nucleotides are TGTGCCAGTAGTCCCTCGGGACCTCAGGAGGATACGCAGTATTTT. Amino acids: CASSPSGPQEDTQYF.

The chain recombines TRBV6-5 with TRBJ2-3; TRBD2 matches 9 bases. Per the germline V gene, CDR1 is MNHEY and CDR2 is SVGAGI. There are 16 residues in the CDR3. The ends lost 2 bases at V and 0 bases at J; junction bases unmatched: 3. The CDR3 loop reads CASSYGGRVSTDTQYF. The DNA for the CDR3 is TGTGCCAGCAGTTACGGCGGGAGGGTGAGCACAGATACGCAGTATTTT.

CDR3 nucleotides: TGTGCCACCAGTACTCTAGCGGGAGGTCCCAATGAGCAGTTCTTC. Protein sequence: CATSTLAGGPNEQFF. This chain uses TRBV24-1 with TRBJ2-1; 11 bases agree with TRBD2. In germline, CDR1 is KGHDR, CDR2 SFDVKD. The V segment lost 6 bases and the J segment 6 bases; nucleotides outside the gene matches: 6. This CDR3 comprises 15 residues.

V gene TRBV11-2 combines with J gene TRBJ2-2; D is possibly TRBD2 (6 bases). V was trimmed by 9 bases and J by 12 bases, leaving 17 bases between them. CDR3 length: 12 amino acids. CDR1 is SGHAT, CDR2 FQNNGV, per germline. CDR3 amino acids: CASALARQKLFF. CDR3 DNA sequence: TGTGCCAGTGCACTAGCTAGACAAAAGCTGTTTTTT.

A single count supports this clone. This chain uses TRBV20-1 with TRBJ1-4, with TRBD1 as a possible D gene (6 bases). The germline V gene has CDR1 DFQATT and CDR2 SNEGSKA (reference sequence). CDR3 length equals 15 residues. The V end was cut by 3 bases, the J end by 8 bases, with 19 bases between. The CDR3 DNA reads TGCAGTGCTAGTCTTGCCGGGACACCGCGGGAAAAACTGTTTTTT. It translates to CSASLAGTPREKLFF.

This sequence joins TRBV7-9 and TRBJ2-3; D is unresolved. V lost 4 bases and J lost 2, with 10 bases in between. From germline, CDR1 is SEHNR and CDR2 FQNEAQ (reference sequence). The CDR3 consists of 14 residues. The CDR3 DNA reads TGTGCCAGCAGCTGGGCCTCCTCCACAGATACGCAGTATTTT. Translating it yields CASSWASSTDTQYF. Full variable domain (outside the CDR3, taken from reference TRBV7-9 and TRBJ2-3): DTGVSQNPRHKITKRGQNVTFRCDPISEHNRLYWYRQTLGQGPEFLTYFQNEAQLEKSRLLSDRFSAERPKGSFSTLEIQRTEQGDSAMYLCASSWASSTDTQYFGPGTRLTVL.

V usage is TRBV27 and J usage is TRBJ1-1, with TRBD1 as a possible D gene (6 bases). Trimming removed 3 bases from V and 0 bases from J, with 17 bases in between. CDR3 length: 17 amino acids. Germline V gene sequence: CDR1 MNHEY, CDR2 SMNVEV (reference sequence). This CDR3 reads CASSLVEQGSVNTEAFF. The CDR3 coding sequence is TGTGCCAGCAGTTTGGTGGAGCAGGGGTCGGTGAACACTGAAGCTTTCTTT.

The chain uses TRBV30 and TRBJ2-1; D might be TRBD2 (6 bases). The CDR3 loop spans 14 amino acids. The germline V gene has CDR1 GTSNPN and CDR2 SVGIG (reference sequence). Trimming removed 5 bases from V and 9 bases from J, with 20 bases in between. The chain's CDR3 is CAWGSWGGVVEQFF. The DNA of the CDR3 is TGTGCCTGGGGGTCCTGGGGCGGGGTTGTTGAGCAGTTCTTC.

This rearrangement joins TRBV4-1 to TRBJ1-1; D gene ambiguous. Per the germline V gene, CDR1 is MGHRA and CDR2 is YSYEKL. Trimming cost V 4 bases and J 0 bases, with 18 bases left between them. The CDR3 is 17 residues long. CDR3 coding DNA: TGCGCCAGCAGCCCTTGGAAGGCAGCAACCCTGAACACTGAAGCTTTCTTT. It codes for CASSPWKAATLNTEAFF.

Only one count was recorded for this clone. This chain connects TRBV7-2 to TRBJ1-5; TRBD1 agrees at 9 bases. V shed 5 bases, J shed 3 bases, and the junction held 5 bases outside the gene matches. Germline V lookup: CDR1 SGHTA, CDR2 FQGNSA. The CDR3 runs 15 residues. For the CDR3, the DNA is TGTGCCAGCAGCGGATGGACAGGGGACAATCAGCCCCAGCATTTT. Protein product: CASSGWTGDNQPQHF.

The gene calls are TRBV5-1 and TRBJ2-7, with TRBD2 matching 10 bases. V lost 0 bases, J lost 3 bases, and 9 bases stayed unmatched. This CDR3 is built from 17 residues. Germline assignment: CDR1 SGHRS and CDR2 YFSETQ. The CDR3 DNA sequence: TGCGCCAGCAGCTTGGCACTAGCGGGACTTGGGGACTACGAGCAGTACTTC. Protein product: CASSLALAGLGDYEQYF.

This clone was counted once. This rearrangement joins TRBV3-1 (or the pseudogene TRBV3-2) to TRBJ2-7; no clear D. This CDR3 contains 13 residues. Trimming took off 6 bases at V and 6 bases at J, with 15 bases between the two ends. The germline CDR1 and CDR2 sequences are LGHDT and YNNKEL (reference sequence). CDR3 DNA: TGTGCCAGCAGTCATCGTTTCCGGGCCGAGCAGTACTTC. Amino acids: CASSHRFRAEQYF.

This clone was detected once. This sequence joins TRBV12-3 or TRBV12-4 and TRBJ1-1; the D gene is possibly TRBD1 (6 bases). The CDR3 spans 12 residues. V lost 7 bases and J lost 10, with 16 bases in between. The CDR3 DNA is TGTGCCAGCACAGAAGGACAGATCGGAGCTTTCTTT. It codes for CASTEGQIGAFF.

The chain uses TRBV14 and TRBJ2-1, with D unclear. CDR1 is SGHDN and CDR2 is FVKESK in the germline V gene. The CDR3 length is 12 residues. Trimming removed 0 bases from V and 7 bases from J, with 4 bases in between. The CDR3 region is CASSQDKNEQFF. In DNA, the CDR3 is TGTGCCAGCAGCCAAGATAAGAATGAGCAGTTCTTC.

This chain uses TRBV11-3 with TRBJ2-2; D ambiguous. Trimming removed 5 bases from V and 3 bases from J, with 4 bases in between. Germline CDR1 is SGHNT and CDR2 is YENEEA. This CDR3 is built from 12 residues. CDR3 coding DNA: TGTGCCAGCAGCCCGGACACCGGGGAGCTGTTTTTT. Translated, it gives CASSPDTGELFF.